What follows are 23 T cell receptor beta chains derived from one specimen sequenced in a study of blood T cell repertoires in COVID-19. Sequencing used immunoSEQ multiplex PCR; TCRdb keeps in-frame clones, though not all of them. Of 35,000 to 45,000 clones in the sample, 70% to 90% are singletons; the top ten hold about 2.4%. The sequenced sample consisted of peripheral blood. Receptors were obtained from a human donor in a cohort sampled during active COVID-19.

V gene TRBV7-2 combines with J gene TRBJ2-3; TRBD2 matches at 9 bases. The CDR3 is made up of 13 amino acids. Germline CDR1 reads SGHTA; CDR2 reads FQGNSA. The junction had 4 bases not matched to a gene; V was cut back by 2 bases and J by 10 bases. The CDR3 sequence is CASSLLERGAQYF. CDR3 coding DNA: TGTGCCAGCAGCTTACTCGAGCGGGGGGCGCAGTATTTT.

The J gene is TRBJ2-5, the V gene TRBV12-3 or TRBV12-4, with a possible D match to TRBD1 (5 bases). V lost 7 bases to trimming and J lost 1 base, with 10 bases between them. CDR3 size: 13 residues. In nucleotides, the CDR3 is TGTGCCAGCAAGCAAGGGGTCCAAGAGACCCAGTACTTC. It specifies CASKQGVQETQYF.

The rearrangement uses TRBV6-1 and TRBJ2-4; tentatively, D is TRBD1 (5 bases). Germline V gives CDR1 MNHNS, CDR2 SASEGT. Trimming removed 2 bases at V and 8 bases at J, with 10 bases between. The CDR3 length is 13 residues. CDR3 region: CASSEYRKDIQYF. In DNA, the CDR3 is TGTGCCAGCAGTGAATACAGGAAGGACATTCAGTACTTC.

This clone occurred a few times. The rearrangement uses TRBV6-5 and TRBJ2-5; TRBD1 aligns across 8 bases. CDR3 length equals 15 residues. Germline V gene lookup returns CDR1 MNHEY and CDR2 SVGAGI. J lost 6 bases, V lost 6 bases, and 12 bases had no gene match. DNA of the CDR3: TGTGCCAGCAGGAGCGGACAGGGACGATCGCAGACCCAGTACTTC. It encodes CASRSGQGRSQTQYF.

The J gene is TRBJ2-2, the V gene TRBV10-3; TRBD1 agrees at 11 bases. This CDR3 spans 15 amino acids. CDR1 ENHRY and CDR2 SYGVKD come from the germline V gene. The junction had 3 bases not matched to a gene; V was cut back by 2 bases and J by 7 bases. For the CDR3, the DNA is TGTGCCATCAGTGAGGGACAGGGGGCTGGCGGGGAGCTGTTTTTT. This gives the protein CAISEGQGAGGELFF.

This clone came up once. This chain links TRBV28 with TRBJ2-1; D call uncertain. The V end was cut by 1 base, the J end by 12 bases, with 13 bases between. The germline CDR1 and CDR2 sequences are MDHEN and SYDVKM. The CDR3 sequence is 13 residues long. This CDR3 is CASSLLTRLGQFF. The CDR3 DNA sequence: TGTGCCAGCAGTTTATTAACTCGACTGGGGCAGTTCTTC. Full variable domain (remainder filled in from reference TRBV28 and TRBJ2-1): DVKVTQSSRYLVKRTGEKVFLECVQDMDHENMFWYRQDPGLGLRLIYFSYDVKMKEKGDIPEGYSVSREKKERFSLILESASTNQTSMYLCASSLLTRLGQFFGPGTRLTVL.

The chain couples TRBV30 to TRBJ2-7; 8 nucleotides match TRBD2. J lost 2 bases, V lost 0 bases, and 6 bases had no gene match. Germline V gene sequence: CDR1 GTSNPN, CDR2 SVGIG (reference sequence). The CDR3 contains 15 residues. The DNA of the CDR3 is TGTGCCTGGAGTGTCACGAGCGGGGGTGCCTACGAGCAGTACTTC. It codes for CAWSVTSGGAYEQYF.

J is TRBJ2-1 and V is TRBV30; TRBD2 matches at 14 bases. Germline V gives CDR1 GTSNPN, CDR2 SVGIG (reference sequence). V lost 2 bases and J lost 6; bases outside the gene matches: 12. This CDR3 has 18 amino acids. CDR3 loop: CAWSSGLAGGLLPNEQFF. The CDR3 coding sequence is TGTGCCTGGAGTAGTGGACTAGCGGGGGGACTCCTTCCCAATGAGCAGTTCTTC.

This sequence joins TRBV6-2 or TRBV6-3 and TRBJ1-5; D gene uncertain. V lost 8 bases and J 5 bases, leaving 10 bases between the germline ends. CDR3 length equals 12 residues. Germline V lookup: CDR1 MNHEY, CDR2 SVGEGT. The CDR3: CASCLRDQPQHF. The CDR3 DNA reads TGTGCCAGCTGCCTCCGGGATCAGCCCCAGCATTTT.

V and J are TRBV6-5 and TRBJ1-1; a possible D gene is TRBD1 (5 bases). The CDR3 covers 14 residues. Trimming removed 2 bases at V and 3 bases at J, with 10 bases between. Germline V gene lookup returns CDR1 MNHEY and CDR2 SVGAGI. For the CDR3, the DNA is TGTGCCAGCAGTTACAGGGGAATGGACACTGAAGCTTTCTTT. It codes for CASSYRGMDTEAFF.

This chain connects TRBV18 to TRBJ2-2; D call uncertain. The V end lost 1 base, the J end lost 1 base, and 4 bases lay between the germline ends. Per the germline V gene, CDR1 is KGHSH and CDR2 is LQKENI. The CDR3 covers 14 residues. In nucleotides, the CDR3 is TGTGCCAGCTCACCACAGCAGAACACCGGGGAGCTGTTTTTT. Encoded protein: CASSPQQNTGELFF.

The V call is TRBV12-3 or TRBV12-4, the J call TRBJ2-1, with 7 bases that match TRBD2. J lost 9 bases, V lost 5 bases, and 7 bases had no gene match. This CDR3 has 13 amino acids. Here the CDR3 DNA reads TGTGCCAGCAGTGCCGCAGCGGGGCGTGAGCAGTTCTTC. Translating gives CASSAAAGREQFF.

On this clone: Germline is not matched at one junction end, which may reflect a read error. The rearrangement links TRBV7-7 to TRBJ2-5; 10 bases align to TRBD2. This CDR3 is 15 amino acids long. CDR1 is SSHAT, CDR2 FNYEAQ, per germline (reference sequence). The CDR3 DNA is TGTGCTAGCAGCTTCGGAGCGGGGGGGCAAGAGACCCAGTACTTC. Protein sequence: CASSFGAGGQETQYF.

The chain is built from TRBV30 and TRBJ2-7, with a weak D call TRBD1 (6 bases). The CDR3 sequence is 13 residues long. Germline CDR1 and CDR2: GTSNPN and SVGIG (reference sequence). Trimming took off 3 bases at V and 3 bases at J, with 12 bases between the two ends. This CDR3 is CAWSLEGDYEQYF. The CDR3, as DNA: TGTGCCTGGAGCCTTGAGGGGGACTACGAGCAGTACTTC.

The chain has TRBV21-1 and TRBJ1-5; the table's TRBD1 call for D was not verified on the DNA. TRBV21-1 is designated a pseudogene. The CDR3 runs to 16 residues. CDR3 protein: CASNRQGLYSNQPQHF. In DNA form, the CDR3 reads TGTGCCAGCAACCGACAGGGACTCTATAGCAATCAGCCCCAGCATTTT.

The chain has TRBV3-1 (or the pseudogene TRBV3-2) and TRBJ2-7; D perhaps matches TRBD1 (6 bases). V shed 1 base and J shed 3 bases, with 16 bases lying between them. CDR3 length equals 16 residues. CDR1 LGHDT and CDR2 YNNKEL come from the germline V gene (reference sequence). CDR3 in amino acids: CASSQGARTELYEQYF. In DNA, the CDR3 is TGTGCCAGCAGCCAAGGGGCCAGGACAGAGCTCTACGAGCAGTACTTC.

This rearrangement joins TRBV30 to TRBJ1-5, with D possibly being TRBD1 (6 bases). Per germline, CDR1 GTSNPN and CDR2 SVGIG (reference sequence). V was trimmed by 0 bases and J by 2 bases, leaving 8 bases between them. The CDR3 is 14 amino acids. The CDR3 DNA is TGTGCCTGGAGTGTACAGGGAGGCAATCAGCCCCAGCATTTT. Protein: CAWSVQGGNQPQHF. Complete variable domain (other parts from reference TRBV30 and TRBJ1-5): SQTIHQWPATLVQPVGSPLSLECTVEGTSNPNLYWYRQAAGRGLQLLFYSVGIGQISSEVPQNLSASRPQDRQFILSSKKLLLSDSGFYLCAWSVQGGNQPQHFGDGTRLSIL.

The genes are TRBV25-1 and TRBJ2-7; D might be TRBD2 (5 bases). In germline, CDR1 is MGHDK, CDR2 SYGVNS. V was trimmed by 2 bases and J by 6 bases, leaving 14 bases between them. The CDR3 contains 14 residues. DNA for the CDR3: TGTGCCAGCAGTGAAATATCGTCGGGGAGCGAGCAGTACTTC. It is translated as CASSEISSGSEQYF.

This clone appeared a single time. This chain connects TRBV18 to TRBJ2-5, with 15 bases lining up with TRBD2. Trimming cost V 2 bases and J 2 bases; bases outside gene matches: 3. The CDR3 consists of 17 residues. In germline, CDR1 is KGHSH, CDR2 LQKENI. The CDR3: CASSPAGLAGGQETQYF. The CDR3 bases are TGTGCCAGCTCACCAGCGGGACTAGCGGGGGGACAAGAGACCCAGTACTTC.

The gene calls are TRBV7-2 and TRBJ2-1; a possible D gene is TRBD2 (6 bases). The CDR3 length is 16 residues. In germline, CDR1 is SGHTA, CDR2 FQGNSA. V lost 7 bases to trimming and J lost 4 bases, with 20 bases between them. The CDR3 here is CASTPPWGEPYNEQFF. CDR3 in DNA: TGTGCCAGCACCCCACCTTGGGGGGAGCCTTACAATGAGCAGTTCTTC.

V usage is TRBV16 and J usage is TRBJ1-1; D perhaps matches TRBD1 (5 bases). V shed 2 bases and J shed 7 bases, with 14 bases lying between them. Germline loops: CDR1 KGHSY, CDR2 FQNENV. This CDR3 is 14 amino acids long. CDR3 residues: CASSQMEGTREAFF. CDR3 in DNA: TGTGCCAGCAGCCAAATGGAGGGGACGCGTGAAGCTTTCTTT.

This clone was found once. One end of the junction fails to match germline, which may point to a read error. This chain links TRBV6-5 with TRBJ1-5, with D perhaps matching TRBD1 (5 bases). The CDR3 runs 14 residues. Per germline, CDR1 MNHEY and CDR2 SVGAGI. The CDR3 protein is CASRGGRSSQPQHF. CDR3 DNA: TGTGCCAGTCGTGGGGGGAGAAGCAGTCAGCCCCAGCATTTT.

V is TRBV11-3 and J is TRBJ1-1, with D possibly TRBD1 on 5 matching bases. The CDR3 has 14 residues. From germline, CDR1 is SGHNT and CDR2 YENEEA. Trimming removed 0 bases at V and 5 bases at J, with 10 bases between. Here the CDR3 DNA reads TGTGCCAGCAGCTTAGAGGCAGGGCGGACTGAAGCTTTCTTT. This gives the protein CASSLEAGRTEAFF.